A single TCR beta chain is shown here with its context. Looked up from germline, CDR1 is GTSNPN and CDR2 is SVGIG (reference sequence). The CDR3 is 14 amino acids. The trim removed 2 bases at V and 0 bases at J, leaving 1 base unmatched. The record originates from a study of long-term antiretroviral therapy in people with HIV. With survey level as its setting, the immunoSEQ assay was v3.0. Assay used: immunoSEQ multiplex PCR; TCRdb lists only in-frame clones, some missing. The sample lists about 30,000 clones, 94% occurring once. This clonotype was obtained from a man aged 45-60 years with HIV. This sequence joins TRBV30 and TRBJ1-2, with TRBD1 matching over 9 bases. Sequenced here: unsorted PBMCs, sampled around 7.4 years after starting antiretroviral therapy. CDR3 nucleotide sequence: TGTGCCTGGAGTCGGACAGGGGCTAACTATGGCTACACCTTC. Amino acids: CAWSRTGANYGYTF.